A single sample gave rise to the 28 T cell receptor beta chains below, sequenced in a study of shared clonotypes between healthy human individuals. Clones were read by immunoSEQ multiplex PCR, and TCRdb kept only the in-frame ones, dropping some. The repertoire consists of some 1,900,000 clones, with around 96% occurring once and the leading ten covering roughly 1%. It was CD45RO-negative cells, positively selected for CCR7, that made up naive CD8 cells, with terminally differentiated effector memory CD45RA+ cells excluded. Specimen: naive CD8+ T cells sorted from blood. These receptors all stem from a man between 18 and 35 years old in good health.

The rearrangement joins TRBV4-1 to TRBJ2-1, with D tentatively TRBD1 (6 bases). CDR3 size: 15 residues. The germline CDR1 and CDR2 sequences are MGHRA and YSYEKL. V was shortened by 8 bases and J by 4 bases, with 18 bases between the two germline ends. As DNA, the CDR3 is TGCGCCAGCTCCCAGGCCAGGGGTACGTACAATGAGCAGTTCTTC. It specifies CASSQARGTYNEQFF.

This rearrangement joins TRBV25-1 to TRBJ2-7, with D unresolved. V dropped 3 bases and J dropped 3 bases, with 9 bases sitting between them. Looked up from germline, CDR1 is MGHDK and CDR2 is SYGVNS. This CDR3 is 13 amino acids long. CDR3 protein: CASSDQWFYEQYF. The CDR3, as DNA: TGTGCCAGCAGTGACCAATGGTTCTACGAGCAGTACTTC.

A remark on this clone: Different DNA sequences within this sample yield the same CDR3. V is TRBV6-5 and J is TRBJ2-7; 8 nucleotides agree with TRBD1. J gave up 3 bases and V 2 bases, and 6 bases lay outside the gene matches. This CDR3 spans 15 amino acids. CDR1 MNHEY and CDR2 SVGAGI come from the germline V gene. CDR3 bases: TGTGCCAGCAGTTACGCCGGGACAGGTATCTACGAGCAGTACTTC. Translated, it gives CASSYAGTGIYEQYF.

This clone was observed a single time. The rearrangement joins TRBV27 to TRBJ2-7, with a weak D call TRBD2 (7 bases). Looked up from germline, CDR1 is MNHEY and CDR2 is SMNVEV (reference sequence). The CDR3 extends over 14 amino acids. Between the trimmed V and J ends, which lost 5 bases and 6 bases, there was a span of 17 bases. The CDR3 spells CASSPVVGGPEQYF. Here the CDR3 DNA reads TGTGCCAGCAGTCCCGTGGTGGGGGGGCCCGAGCAGTACTTC.

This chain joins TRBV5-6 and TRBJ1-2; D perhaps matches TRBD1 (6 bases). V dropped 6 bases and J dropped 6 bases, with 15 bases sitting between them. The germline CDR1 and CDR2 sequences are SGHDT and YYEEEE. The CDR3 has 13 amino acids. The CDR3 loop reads CASTLQGGDGYTF. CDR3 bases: TGTGCCAGCACCCTACAGGGTGGGGATGGCTACACCTTC.

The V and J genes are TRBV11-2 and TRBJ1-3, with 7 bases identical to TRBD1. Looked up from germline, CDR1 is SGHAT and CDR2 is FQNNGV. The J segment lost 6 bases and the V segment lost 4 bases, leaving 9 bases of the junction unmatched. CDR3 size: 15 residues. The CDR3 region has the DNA TGTGCCAGCAGCTGGCGACAGGGAACGGAAAACACCATATATTTT. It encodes CASSWRQGTENTIYF.

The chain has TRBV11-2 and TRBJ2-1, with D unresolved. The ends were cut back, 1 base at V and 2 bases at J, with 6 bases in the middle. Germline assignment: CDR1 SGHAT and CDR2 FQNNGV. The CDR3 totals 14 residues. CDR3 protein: CASSLGVPYNEQFF. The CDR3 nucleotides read TGTGCCAGCAGCTTAGGAGTCCCCTACAATGAGCAGTTCTTC.

The CDR3 DNA reads as TGTGCCAGCAGCGTAGAGGATGCCCCAGAGACCCAGTACTTC. Translated, it gives CASSVEDAPETQYF. V is TRBV9 and J is TRBJ2-5; D not certain. Germline CDR1 is SGDLS and CDR2 is YYNGEE. This CDR3 comprises 14 residues. With 0 bases removed from V and 4 bases from J, the gap between germline ends came to 10 bases.

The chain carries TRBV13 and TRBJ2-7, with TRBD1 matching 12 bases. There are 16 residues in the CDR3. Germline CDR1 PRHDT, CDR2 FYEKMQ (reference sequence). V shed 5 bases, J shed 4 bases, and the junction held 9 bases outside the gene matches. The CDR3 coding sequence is TGTGCCAGCAGCGAGACCCCGGGACAGGGGGCATACGAGCAGTACTTC. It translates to CASSETPGQGAYEQYF.

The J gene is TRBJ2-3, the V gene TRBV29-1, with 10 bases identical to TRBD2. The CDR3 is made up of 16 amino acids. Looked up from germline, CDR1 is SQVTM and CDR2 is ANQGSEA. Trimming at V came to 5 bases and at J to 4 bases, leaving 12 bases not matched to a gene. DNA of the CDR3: TGCAGCGTTAGTTCTCCCTCTAGCGGGAGAGCAGATACGCAGTATTTT. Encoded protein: CSVSSPSSGRADTQYF.

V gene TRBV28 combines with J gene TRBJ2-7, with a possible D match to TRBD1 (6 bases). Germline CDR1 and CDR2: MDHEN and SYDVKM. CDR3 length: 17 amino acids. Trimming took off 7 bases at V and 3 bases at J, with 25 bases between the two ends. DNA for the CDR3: TGTGCCAGCAACCACTCCCCCCCGTGGGGACACTACTACGAGCAGTACTTC. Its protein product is CASNHSPPWGHYYEQYF.

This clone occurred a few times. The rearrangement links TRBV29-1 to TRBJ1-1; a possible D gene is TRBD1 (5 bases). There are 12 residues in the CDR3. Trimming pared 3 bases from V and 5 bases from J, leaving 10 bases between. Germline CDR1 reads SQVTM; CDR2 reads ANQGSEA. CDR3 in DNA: TGCAGCGTTGATGAGGGGAGGACTGAAGCTTTCTTT. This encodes CSVDEGRTEAFF.

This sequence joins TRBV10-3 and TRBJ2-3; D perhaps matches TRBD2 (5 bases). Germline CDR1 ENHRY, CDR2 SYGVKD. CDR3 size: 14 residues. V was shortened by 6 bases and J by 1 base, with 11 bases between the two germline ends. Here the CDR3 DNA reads TGTGCCATCAGAGGGATTAGCGGCACAGATACGCAGTATTTT. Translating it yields CAIRGISGTDTQYF.

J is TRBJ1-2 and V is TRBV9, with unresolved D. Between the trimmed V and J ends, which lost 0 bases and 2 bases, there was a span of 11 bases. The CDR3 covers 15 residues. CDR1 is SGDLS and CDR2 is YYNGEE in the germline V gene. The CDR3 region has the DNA TGTGCCAGCAGCGTAGAATGGAGTCCCAACTATGGCTACACCTTC. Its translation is CASSVEWSPNYGYTF.

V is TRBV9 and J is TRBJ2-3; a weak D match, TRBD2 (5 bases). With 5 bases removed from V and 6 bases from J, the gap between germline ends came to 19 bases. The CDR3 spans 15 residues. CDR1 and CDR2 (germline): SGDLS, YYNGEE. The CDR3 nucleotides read TGTGCCAGCAGTGGCGGGTCGACGATCTTGGATACGCAGTATTTT. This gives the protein CASSGGSTILDTQYF.

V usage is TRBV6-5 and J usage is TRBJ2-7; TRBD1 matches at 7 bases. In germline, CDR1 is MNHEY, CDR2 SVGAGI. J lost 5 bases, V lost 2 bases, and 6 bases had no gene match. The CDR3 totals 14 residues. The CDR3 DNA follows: TGTGCCAGCAGTTACCCGGACAGGACGGACGAGCAGTACTTC. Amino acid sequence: CASSYPDRTDEQYF.

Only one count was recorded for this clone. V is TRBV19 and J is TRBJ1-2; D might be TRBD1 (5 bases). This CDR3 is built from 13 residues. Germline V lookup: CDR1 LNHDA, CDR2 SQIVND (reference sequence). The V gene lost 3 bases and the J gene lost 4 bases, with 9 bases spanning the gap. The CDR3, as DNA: TGTGCCAGTAGTATGTGGGACTCCTATGGCTACACCTTC. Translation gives CASSMWDSYGYTF.

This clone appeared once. The CDR3 here is CAWKPPASPGKVRQYF. The CDR3 nucleotides are TGTGCCTGGAAACCTCCAGCAAGTCCGGGGAAAGTGAGGCAGTATTTT. This chain connects TRBV30 to TRBJ2-3, with a possible D match to TRBD2 (5 bases). Germline assignment: CDR1 GTSNPN and CDR2 SVGIG (reference sequence). Deletions cut 4 bases from V and 11 bases from J, with 28 bases between. The CDR3 length is 16 residues.

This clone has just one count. CDR3 protein: CASSYLTGQETQYF. CDR3 nucleotide sequence: TGTGCCAGCAGCTACTTGACAGGGCAAGAGACCCAGTACTTC. The chain joins TRBV5-6 to TRBJ2-5, with 7 bases fitting TRBD1. This CDR3 comprises 14 residues. With V trimmed by 3 bases and J by 2 bases, 4 bases remained unmatched. The V gene's germline CDR1 is SGHDT and CDR2 YYEEEE.

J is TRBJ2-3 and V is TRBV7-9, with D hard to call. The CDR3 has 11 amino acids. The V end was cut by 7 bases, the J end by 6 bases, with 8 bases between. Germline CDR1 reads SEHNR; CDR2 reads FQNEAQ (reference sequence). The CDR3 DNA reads TGTGCCAGCACCCCGGGTGATACGCAGTATTTT. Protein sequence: CASTPGDTQYF.

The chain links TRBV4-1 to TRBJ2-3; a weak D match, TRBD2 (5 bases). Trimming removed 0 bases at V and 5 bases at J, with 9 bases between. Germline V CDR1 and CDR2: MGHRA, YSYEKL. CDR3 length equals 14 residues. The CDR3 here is CASSQELARDTQYF. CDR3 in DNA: TGCGCCAGCAGCCAAGAGCTAGCCAGAGATACGCAGTATTTT.

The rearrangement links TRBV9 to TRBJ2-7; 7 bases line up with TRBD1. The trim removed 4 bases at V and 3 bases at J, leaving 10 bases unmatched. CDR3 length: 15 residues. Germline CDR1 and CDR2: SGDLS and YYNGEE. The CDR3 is CASSRFAGTDYEQYF. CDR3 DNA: TGTGCCAGCAGCCGATTTGCCGGGACAGACTACGAGCAGTACTTC.

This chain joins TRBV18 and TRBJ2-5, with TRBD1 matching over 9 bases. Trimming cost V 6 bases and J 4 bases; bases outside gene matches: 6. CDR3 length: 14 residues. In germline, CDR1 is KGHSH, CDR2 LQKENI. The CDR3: CASSSGTGRETQYF. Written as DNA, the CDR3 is TGTGCCAGCTCGTCCGGGACAGGGAGAGAGACCCAGTACTTC.

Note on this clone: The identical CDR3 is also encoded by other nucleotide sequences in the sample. The CDR3 coding sequence is TGTGCCAGCAGCTTAGCACAGGGCTACGAGCAGTACTTC. It codes for CASSLAQGYEQYF. The rearrangement uses TRBV11-3 and TRBJ2-7, with D perhaps matching TRBD1 (6 bases). V lost 1 base and J lost 3, with 7 bases in between. This CDR3 comprises 13 residues. The germline gives CDR1 SGHNT, CDR2 YENEEA.

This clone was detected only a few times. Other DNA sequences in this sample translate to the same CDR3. The CDR3 sequence: CASSLTGEGYGYTF. CDR3 in DNA: TGTGCCAGCAGTTTAACAGGGGAGGGCTATGGCTACACCTTC. This chain uses TRBV27 with TRBJ1-2, with 7 bases identical to TRBD1. CDR1 and CDR2 (germline): MNHEY, SMNVEV (reference sequence). The CDR3 is 14 residues long. J gave up 4 bases and V 2 bases, and 4 bases lay outside the gene matches.

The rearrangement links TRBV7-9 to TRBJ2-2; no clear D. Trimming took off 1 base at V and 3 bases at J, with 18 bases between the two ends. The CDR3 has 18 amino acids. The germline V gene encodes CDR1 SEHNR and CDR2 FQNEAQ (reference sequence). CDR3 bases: TGTGCCAGCAGCTTAGTAGGCTGGGTGAATTCAGACACCGGGGAGCTGTTTTTT. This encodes CASSLVGWVNSDTGELFF.

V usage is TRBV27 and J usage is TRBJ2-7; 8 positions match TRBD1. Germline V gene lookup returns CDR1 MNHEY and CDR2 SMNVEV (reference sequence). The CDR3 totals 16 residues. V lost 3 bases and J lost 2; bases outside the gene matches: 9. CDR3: CASSFSAGQVPYEQYF. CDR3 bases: TGTGCCAGCAGTTTTTCCGCGGGACAGGTCCCCTACGAGCAGTACTTC.

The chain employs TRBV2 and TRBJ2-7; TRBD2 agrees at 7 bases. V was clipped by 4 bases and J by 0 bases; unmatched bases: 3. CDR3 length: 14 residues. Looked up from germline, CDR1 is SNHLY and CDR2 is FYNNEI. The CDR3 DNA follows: TGTGCCAGCAGTGCGAGGACTAGCTCCTACGAGCAGTACTTC. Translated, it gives CASSARTSSYEQYF. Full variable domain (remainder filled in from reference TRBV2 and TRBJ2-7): EPEVTQTPSHQVTQMGQEVILRCVPISNHLYFYWYRQILGQKVEFLVSFYNNEISEKSEIFDDQFSVERPDGSNFTLKIRSTKLEDSAMYFCASSARTSSYEQYFGPGTRLTVT.